A single sample gave rise to the 19 T cell receptor beta chains below, sequenced in a study of blood T cell repertoires in COVID-19. Produced via immunoSEQ multiplex PCR; TCRdb's table is partial and in-frame only. The table records 55,000 to 85,000 clones, 90% of them present only once. Input material: peripheral blood. These receptors came from a woman in her late teens or twenties with acute or convalescent COVID-19.

The chain combines TRBV7-6 with TRBJ1-1; perhaps TRBD1 as D (6 bases). V was clipped by 2 bases and J by 1 base, with 11 bases between them. The CDR3 has 15 amino acids. CDR1 is SGHVS, CDR2 FNYEAQ, per germline. For the CDR3, the DNA is TGTGCCAGCAGCTTACACAGGGCGGCGAACACTGAAGCTTTCTTT. Translating it yields CASSLHRAANTEAFF.

The chain is built from TRBV6-5 and TRBJ1-5; D is perhaps TRBD1 (6 bases). With 0 bases removed from V and 1 base from J, the gap between germline ends came to 10 bases. Per germline, CDR1 MNHEY and CDR2 SVGAGI. The CDR3 is made up of 16 amino acids. The CDR3 is CASSYSYRESNQPQHF. Here the CDR3 DNA reads TGTGCCAGCAGTTACTCGTACAGGGAAAGCAATCAGCCCCAGCATTTT.

The chain is built from TRBV18 and TRBJ1-1, with 10 bases aligning to TRBD1. J lost 2 bases, V lost 5 bases, and 2 bases had no gene match. CDR1 and CDR2 from the germline V gene are KGHSH and LQKENI. This CDR3 contains 14 residues. CDR3 amino acids: CASSDRGLNTEAFF. Here the CDR3 DNA reads TGTGCCAGCTCAGACAGGGGGCTTAACACTGAAGCTTTCTTT.

The CDR3 loop reads CASREGYVDNQPQHF. DNA of the CDR3: TGTGCCAGCAGGGAGGGTTACGTTGACAATCAGCCCCAGCATTTT. The chain couples TRBV6-5 to TRBJ1-5; D unclear. The germline V gene has CDR1 MNHEY and CDR2 SVGAGI. The ends were cut back, 6 bases at V and 3 bases at J, with 15 bases in the middle. This CDR3 spans 15 amino acids.

This chain links TRBV27 with TRBJ1-2; 10 nucleotides agree with TRBD1. The length of the CDR3 is 15 residues. Germline V CDR1 and CDR2: MNHEY, SMNVEV (reference sequence). V lost 4 bases to trimming and J lost 8 bases; unmatched junction nucleotides: 10. CDR3 amino acids: CASSSKTGGRGGYTF. The CDR3 region has the DNA TGTGCCAGCAGTTCAAAGACAGGGGGCAGAGGGGGCTACACCTTC.

Concerning this clone itself: Germline and junction disagree at one end, which may indicate a read error. The chain recombines TRBV6-5 with TRBJ1-6; unclear D gene. Germline V gene sequence: CDR1 MNHEY, CDR2 SVGAGI. This CDR3 has 11 residues. Here the CDR3 DNA reads TGTGCCACCTCCGATAATTCACCCCTCCACTTT. Translated, it gives CATSDNSPLHF.

The CDR3 nucleotides read TGTGCCAGAAAGGCCGGACACTATAGCAATCAGCCCCAGCATTTT. It translates to CARKAGHYSNQPQHF. The rearrangement uses TRBV5-3 and TRBJ1-5; D is perhaps TRBD1 (5 bases). TRBV5-3 is an ORF, and what it does is uncertain. There are 15 residues in the CDR3. V was cut by 6 bases and J by 0 bases, with 13 bases left in between.

The chain has TRBV5-4 and TRBJ1-3, with a tentative D call TRBD1 (6 bases). This CDR3 spans 16 amino acids. Trimming removed 0 bases at V and 0 bases at J, with 10 bases between. Germline CDR1 reads SGHNT; CDR2 reads YYREEE (reference sequence). CDR3 loop: CASSLDPTGSGNTIYF. Here the CDR3 DNA reads TGTGCCAGCAGCTTGGACCCGACAGGCTCTGGAAACACCATATATTTT.

The chain recombines TRBV5-1 with TRBJ2-2, with D maybe TRBD1 (6 bases). The CDR3 has 15 residues. The germline gives CDR1 SGHRS, CDR2 YFSETQ. V was cut by 8 bases and J by 6 bases, with 20 bases left in between. The CDR3 loop reads CASSTGTKRAGELFF. Here the CDR3 DNA reads TGCGCCAGTTCGACAGGAACCAAAAGGGCCGGGGAGCTGTTTTTT.

The chain employs TRBV19 and TRBJ1-5, with 9 positions matching TRBD1. V was pared by 7 bases and J by 6 bases, with 7 bases of the junction left unmatched. This CDR3 comprises 14 residues. CDR1 LNHDA and CDR2 SQIVND come from the germline V gene (reference sequence). This CDR3 is CASKGQGRGQPQHF. The CDR3 region has the DNA TGTGCCAGTAAGGGACAGGGAAGGGGTCAGCCCCAGCATTTT. Variable domain in full (rest from reference TRBV19 and TRBJ1-5): DGGITQSPKYLFRKEGQNVTLSCEQNLNHDAMYWYRQDPGQGLRLIYYSQIVNDFQKGDIAEGYSVSREKKESFPLTVTSAQKNPTAFYLCASKGQGRGQPQHFGDGTRLSIL.

This sequence joins TRBV27 and TRBJ1-1; no reliable D call. Germline-derived CDR1 and CDR2 are MNHEY and SMNVEV (reference sequence). There are 14 residues in the CDR3. Trimming cost V 3 bases and J 4 bases, with 12 bases left between them. The CDR3 here is CASSFQAGSTEAFF. The CDR3 DNA sequence: TGTGCCAGCAGTTTCCAGGCGGGGAGCACTGAAGCTTTCTTT.

This chain connects TRBV11-2 to TRBJ2-5, with TRBD2 as a possible D gene (5 bases). Germline V gives CDR1 SGHAT, CDR2 FQNNGV. CDR3 size: 14 residues. Trimming stripped 7 bases from V and 5 bases from J, with 17 bases between. Here the CDR3 DNA reads TGTGCCAGCACTAACCGCCGGGGTGGCGAGACCCAGTACTTC. Its translation is CASTNRRGGETQYF.

This chain links TRBV6-1 with TRBJ1-2; maybe TRBD1 (5 bases). Looked up from germline, CDR1 is MNHNS and CDR2 is SASEGT. V shed 3 bases and J shed 3 bases, with 11 bases lying between them. This CDR3 is 14 amino acids long. The CDR3, as DNA: TGTGCCAGCAGTGAGGGGTTAGGGGACTATGGCTACACCTTC. Residues: CASSEGLGDYGYTF.

The genes are TRBV24-1 and TRBJ2-2; 9 bases are a match to TRBD1. V shed 3 bases and J 5 bases; nucleotides not matched to a gene: 6. This CDR3 contains 16 residues. Looked up from germline, CDR1 is KGHDR and CDR2 is SFDVKD. This chain's CDR3 is CATSDRGQGRTGELFF. The CDR3 DNA reads as TGTGCCACCAGTGATAGGGGACAGGGTCGGACCGGGGAGCTGTTTTTT.

The chain joins TRBV3-1 (or the pseudogene TRBV3-2) to TRBJ1-4; no definite D call. The germline V and J ends were trimmed by 4 bases and 0 bases, with 15 bases remaining between them. This CDR3 spans 17 amino acids. In germline, CDR1 is LGHDT, CDR2 YNNKEL (reference sequence). The CDR3 nucleotides read TGTGCCAGCAGCCGGGTGGGCCCAACTTCAACTAATGAAAAACTGTTTTTT. Translated: CASSRVGPTSTNEKLFF.

The genes are TRBV10-1 and TRBJ2-7, with a weak D call TRBD2 (6 bases). The ends were cut back, 4 bases at V and 3 bases at J, with 10 bases in the middle. CDR1 is WNHNN and CDR2 is SYGVQD in the germline V gene (reference sequence). This CDR3 has 13 amino acids. CDR3 in amino acids: CASSVSGVYEQYF. In nucleotides, the CDR3 is TGCGCCAGCAGTGTTTCGGGGGTCTACGAGCAGTACTTC.

The rearrangement joins TRBV30 to TRBJ1-3, with a possible D match to TRBD1 (6 bases). This CDR3 comprises 23 residues. CDR1 GTSNPN and CDR2 SVGIG come from the germline V gene (reference sequence). The V gene lost 5 bases and the J gene lost 2 bases, with 40 bases spanning the gap. The CDR3 protein is CAWLGRAGAKGRGELTAGNTIYF. The CDR3 DNA reads TGTGCCTGGTTGGGGAGGGCAGGGGCTAAGGGACGCGGGGAATTGACGGCTGGAAACACCATATATTTT.

This chain joins TRBV7-2 and TRBJ2-1; D not resolved. With 1 base removed from V and 4 bases from J, the gap between germline ends came to 11 bases. The CDR3 loop spans 15 amino acids. Germline V lookup: CDR1 SGHTA, CDR2 FQGNSA. The CDR3 loop is CASSLGDNVYNEQFF. As DNA, the CDR3 is TGTGCCAGCAGCTTAGGAGACAACGTTTACAATGAGCAGTTCTTC.

The rearrangement uses TRBV5-1 and TRBJ1-1, with TRBD1 identical over 11 bases. V lost 4 bases, J lost 9 bases, and 11 bases stayed unmatched. CDR1 is SGHRS and CDR2 is YFSETQ in the germline V gene. The CDR3 spans 15 residues. The CDR3 region has the DNA TGCGCCAGCAGCGATGGACAGGGGGCGTTTCCAAAAGCTTTCTTT. This sequence encodes CASSDGQGAFPKAFF. Together with reference TRBV5-1 and TRBJ1-1, the CDR3 gives the full variable domain: KAGVTQTPRYLIKTRGQQVTLSCSPISGHRSVSWYQQTPGQGLQFLFEYFSETQRNKGNFPGRFSGRQFSNSRSEMNVSTLELGDSALYLCASSDGQGAFPKAFFGQGTRLTVV.